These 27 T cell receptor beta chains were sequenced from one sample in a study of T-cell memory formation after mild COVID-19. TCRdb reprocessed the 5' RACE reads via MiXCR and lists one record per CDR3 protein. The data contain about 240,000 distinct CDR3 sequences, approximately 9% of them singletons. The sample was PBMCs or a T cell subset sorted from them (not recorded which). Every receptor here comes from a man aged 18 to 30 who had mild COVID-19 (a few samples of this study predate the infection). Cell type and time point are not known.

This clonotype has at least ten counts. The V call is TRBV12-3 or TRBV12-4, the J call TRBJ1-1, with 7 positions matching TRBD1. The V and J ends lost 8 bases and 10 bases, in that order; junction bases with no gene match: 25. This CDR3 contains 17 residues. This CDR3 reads CASRTYDITGAKYGAFF. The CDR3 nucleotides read TGTGCCAGCCGAACCTACGACATTACAGGGGCAAAATATGGAGCTTTCTTT.

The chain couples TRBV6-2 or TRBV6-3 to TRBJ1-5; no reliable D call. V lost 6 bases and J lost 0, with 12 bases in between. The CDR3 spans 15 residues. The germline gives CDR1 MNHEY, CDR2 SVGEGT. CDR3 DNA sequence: TGTGCCAGCAGGGTTGATGGGTCTAGCAATCAGCCCCAGCATTTT. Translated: CASRVDGSSNQPQHF.

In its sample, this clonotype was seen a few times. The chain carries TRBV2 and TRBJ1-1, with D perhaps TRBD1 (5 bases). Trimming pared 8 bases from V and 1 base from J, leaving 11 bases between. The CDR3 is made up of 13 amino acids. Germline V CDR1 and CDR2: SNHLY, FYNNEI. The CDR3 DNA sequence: TGTGCCAGCCGCACGGACACGAACACTGAAGCTTTCTTT. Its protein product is CASRTDTNTEAFF.

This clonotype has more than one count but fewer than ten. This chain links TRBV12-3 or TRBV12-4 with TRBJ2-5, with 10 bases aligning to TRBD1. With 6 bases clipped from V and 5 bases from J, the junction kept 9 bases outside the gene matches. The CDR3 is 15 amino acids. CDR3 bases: TGTGCCAGCAGCCACGGACAGGGGGTGAAGGAGACCCAGTACTTC. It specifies CASSHGQGVKETQYF.

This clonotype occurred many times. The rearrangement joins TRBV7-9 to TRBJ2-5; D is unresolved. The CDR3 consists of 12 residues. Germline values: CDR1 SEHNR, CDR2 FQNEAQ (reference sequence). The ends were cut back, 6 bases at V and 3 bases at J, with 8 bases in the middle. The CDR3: CASSRAEETQYF. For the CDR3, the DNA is TGTGCCAGCAGTCGGGCAGAAGAGACCCAGTACTTC.

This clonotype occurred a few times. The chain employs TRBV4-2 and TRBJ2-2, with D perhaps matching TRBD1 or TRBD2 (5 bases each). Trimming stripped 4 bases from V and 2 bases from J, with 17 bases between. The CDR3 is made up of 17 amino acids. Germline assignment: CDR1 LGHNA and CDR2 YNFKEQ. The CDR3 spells CASSLIGPGRNTGELFF. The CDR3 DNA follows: TGTGCCAGCAGCCTAATAGGGCCGGGGCGAAACACCGGGGAGCTGTTTTTT.

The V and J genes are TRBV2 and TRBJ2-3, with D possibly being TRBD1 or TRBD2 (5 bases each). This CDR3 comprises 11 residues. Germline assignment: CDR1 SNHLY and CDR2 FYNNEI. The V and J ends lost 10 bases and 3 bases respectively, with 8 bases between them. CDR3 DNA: TGTGCCAATGGGGGTACAGATACGCAGTATTTT. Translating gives CANGGTDTQYF.

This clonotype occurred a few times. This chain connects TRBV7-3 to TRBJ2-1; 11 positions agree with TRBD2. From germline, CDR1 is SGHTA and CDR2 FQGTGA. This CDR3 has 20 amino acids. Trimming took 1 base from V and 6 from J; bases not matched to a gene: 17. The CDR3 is CASSLMGSGGALSPANEQFF. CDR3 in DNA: TGTGCCAGCAGCTTAATGGGTAGCGGGGGGGCCTTGTCTCCGGCCAATGAGCAGTTCTTC.

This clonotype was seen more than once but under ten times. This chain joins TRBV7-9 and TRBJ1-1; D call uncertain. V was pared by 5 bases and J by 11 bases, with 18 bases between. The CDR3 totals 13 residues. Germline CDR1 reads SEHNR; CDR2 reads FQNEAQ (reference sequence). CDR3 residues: CASSNVREDSAFF. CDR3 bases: TGTGCCAGCAGCAATGTTCGGGAGGACTCCGCTTTCTTT.

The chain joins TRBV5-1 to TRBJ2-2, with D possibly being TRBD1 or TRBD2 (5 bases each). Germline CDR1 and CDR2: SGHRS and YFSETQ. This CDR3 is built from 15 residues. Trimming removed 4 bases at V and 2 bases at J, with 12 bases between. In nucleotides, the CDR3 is TGCGCCAGCAGCGCCCGGGACCACAACACCGGGGAGCTGTTTTTT. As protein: CASSARDHNTGELFF.

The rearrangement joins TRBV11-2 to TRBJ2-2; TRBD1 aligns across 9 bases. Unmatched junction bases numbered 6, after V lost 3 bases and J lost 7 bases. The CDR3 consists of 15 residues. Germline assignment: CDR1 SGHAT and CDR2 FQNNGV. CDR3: CASSFNRGQGGELFF. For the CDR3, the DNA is TGTGCCAGCAGCTTTAACAGGGGGCAAGGCGGGGAGCTGTTTTTT.

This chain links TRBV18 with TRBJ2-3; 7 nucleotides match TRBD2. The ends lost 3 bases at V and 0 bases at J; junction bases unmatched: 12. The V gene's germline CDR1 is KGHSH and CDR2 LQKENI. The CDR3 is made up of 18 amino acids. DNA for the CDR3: TGTGCCAGCTCACCGCTCCGGGACTACCCGGGGAGCACAGATACGCAGTATTTT. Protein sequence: CASSPLRDYPGSTDTQYF. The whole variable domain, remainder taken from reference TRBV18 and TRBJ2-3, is NAGVMQNPRHLVRRRGQEARLRCSPMKGHSHVYWYRQLPEEGLKFMVYLQKENIIDESGMPKERFSAEFPKEGPSILRIQQVVRGDSAAYFCASSPLRDYPGSTDTQYFGPGTRLTVL.

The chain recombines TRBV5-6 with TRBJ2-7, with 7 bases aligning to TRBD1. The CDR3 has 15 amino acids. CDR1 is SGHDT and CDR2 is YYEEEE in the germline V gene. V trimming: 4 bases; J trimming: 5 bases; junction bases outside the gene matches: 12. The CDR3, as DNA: TGTGCCAGCAGCCCCCCTACAGGGGCTAGGGACGAGCAGTACTTC. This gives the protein CASSPPTGARDEQYF.

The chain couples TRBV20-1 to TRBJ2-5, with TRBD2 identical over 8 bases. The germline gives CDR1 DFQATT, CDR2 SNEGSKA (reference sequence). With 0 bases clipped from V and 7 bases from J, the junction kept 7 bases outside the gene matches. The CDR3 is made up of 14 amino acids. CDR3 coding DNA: TGCAGTGCTAGAGATCAGGGACTAGATGGGACCCAGTACTTC. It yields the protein CSARDQGLDGTQYF.

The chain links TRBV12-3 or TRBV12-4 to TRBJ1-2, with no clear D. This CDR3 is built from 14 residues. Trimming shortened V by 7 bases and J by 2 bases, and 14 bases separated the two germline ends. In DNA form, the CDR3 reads TGTGCCAGCACCAACATGGGGAGCAACTATGGCTACACCTTC. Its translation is CASTNMGSNYGYTF.

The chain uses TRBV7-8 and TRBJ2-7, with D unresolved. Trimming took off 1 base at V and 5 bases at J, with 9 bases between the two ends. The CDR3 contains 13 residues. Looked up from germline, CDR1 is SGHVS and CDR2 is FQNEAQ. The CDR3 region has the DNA TGTGCCAGCAGCTTAGGCACTTTTGACGAGCAGTACGTC. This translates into CASSLGTFDEQYV.

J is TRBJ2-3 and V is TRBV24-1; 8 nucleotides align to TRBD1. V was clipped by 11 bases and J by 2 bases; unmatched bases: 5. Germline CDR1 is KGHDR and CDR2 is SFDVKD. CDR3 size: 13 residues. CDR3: CAITDRDTDTQYF. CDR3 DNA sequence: TGTGCCATCACGGACAGGGACACAGATACGCAGTATTTT.

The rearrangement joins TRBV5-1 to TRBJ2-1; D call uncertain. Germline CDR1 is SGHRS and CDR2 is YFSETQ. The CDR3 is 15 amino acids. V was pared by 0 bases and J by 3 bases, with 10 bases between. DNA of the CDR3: TGCGCCAGCAGCTTGGAACCGGCTAACTACAATGAGCAGTTCTTC. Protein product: CASSLEPANYNEQFF.

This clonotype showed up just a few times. The DNA of the CDR3 is TGTGCCAGCAGCTTAGTCGGGGGGGGCCGGAAGACCCAGTACTTC. This translates into CASSLVGGGRKTQYF. This chain joins TRBV7-6 and TRBJ2-5; 8 bases agree with TRBD2. Germline-derived CDR1 and CDR2 are SGHVS and FNYEAQ. After removal of 1 base from V and 6 bases from J, the junction contained 7 bases not matched to a gene. The length of the CDR3 is 15 residues.

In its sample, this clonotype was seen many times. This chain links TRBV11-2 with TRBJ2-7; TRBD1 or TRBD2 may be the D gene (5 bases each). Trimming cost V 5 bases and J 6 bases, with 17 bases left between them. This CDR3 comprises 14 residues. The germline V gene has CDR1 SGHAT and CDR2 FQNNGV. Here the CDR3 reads CASSPPRERGEQYV. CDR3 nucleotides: TGTGCCAGCAGCCCCCCCAGGGAGCGTGGCGAGCAGTACGTC.

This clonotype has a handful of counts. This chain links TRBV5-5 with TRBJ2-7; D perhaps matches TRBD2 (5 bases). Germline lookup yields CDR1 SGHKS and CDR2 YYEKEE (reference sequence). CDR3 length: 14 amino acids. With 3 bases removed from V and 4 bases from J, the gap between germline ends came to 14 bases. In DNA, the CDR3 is TGTGCCAGCAGCTCCTCGGGCGGGTTTTACGAGCAGTACTTC. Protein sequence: CASSSSGGFYEQYF.

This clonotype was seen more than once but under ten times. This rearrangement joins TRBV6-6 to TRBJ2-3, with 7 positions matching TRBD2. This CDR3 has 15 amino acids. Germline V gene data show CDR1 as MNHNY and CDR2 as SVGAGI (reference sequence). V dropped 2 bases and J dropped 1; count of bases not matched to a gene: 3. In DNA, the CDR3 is TGTGCCAGCAGTTACCTAGCGGCCCGCACAGATACGCAGTATTTT. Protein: CASSYLAARTDTQYF.

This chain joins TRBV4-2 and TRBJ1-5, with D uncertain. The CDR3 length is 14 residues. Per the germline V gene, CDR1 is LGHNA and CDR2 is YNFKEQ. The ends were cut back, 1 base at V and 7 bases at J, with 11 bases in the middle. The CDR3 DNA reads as TGTGCCAGCAGCCAAGTGGGTATTAACCAGCCCCAGCATTTT. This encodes CASSQVGINQPQHF.

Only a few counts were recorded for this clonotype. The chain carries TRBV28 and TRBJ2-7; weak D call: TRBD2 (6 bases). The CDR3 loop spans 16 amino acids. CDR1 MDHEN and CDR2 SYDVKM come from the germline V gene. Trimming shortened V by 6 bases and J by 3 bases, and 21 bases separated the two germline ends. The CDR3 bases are TGTGCCAGCAGCCCTTTAGGGAGGTCAGTATACTACGAGCAGTACGTC. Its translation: CASSPLGRSVYYEQYV.

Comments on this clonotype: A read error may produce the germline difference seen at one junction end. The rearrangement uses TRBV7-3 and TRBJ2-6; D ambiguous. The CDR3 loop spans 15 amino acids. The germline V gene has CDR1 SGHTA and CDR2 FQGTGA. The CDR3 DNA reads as TGTGCCAGCAGCCCACAGAGTTCTGTGGCCAACGTCCTGACTTTC. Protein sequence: CASSPQSSVANVLTF.

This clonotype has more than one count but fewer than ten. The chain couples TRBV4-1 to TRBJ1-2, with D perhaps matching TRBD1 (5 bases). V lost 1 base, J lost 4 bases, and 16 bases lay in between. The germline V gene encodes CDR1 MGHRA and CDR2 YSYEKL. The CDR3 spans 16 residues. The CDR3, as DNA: TGCGCCAGCAGCCAAGCCGGCCCCCAGGGAGTCTATGGCTACACCTTC. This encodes CASSQAGPQGVYGYTF.

The CDR3 region has the DNA TGCGCCAGCAGCTTGGTGACGGGATCAGATACGCAGTATTTT. Protein sequence: CASSLVTGSDTQYF. The chain links TRBV5-1 to TRBJ2-3; a weak D match, TRBD2 (5 bases). Germline V gene data show CDR1 as SGHRS and CDR2 as YFSETQ. The CDR3 is made up of 14 amino acids. Trimming pared 0 bases from V and 4 bases from J, leaving 9 bases between. Filled out from reference TRBV5-1 and TRBJ2-3, the complete variable domain reads KAGVTQTPRYLIKTRGQQVTLSCSPISGHRSVSWYQQTPGQGLQFLFEYFSETQRNKGNFPGRFSGRQFSNSRSEMNVSTLELGDSALYLCASSLVTGSDTQYFGPGTRLTVL.